The text below deals with one T cell receptor (beta chain). Enrollment of patients from Seattle took place during active infection, with longitudinal follow-up. The data were taken from a study of blood T cell repertoires in COVID-19. Overall study context: Acute and convalescent COVID-19 specimens originated in the United States, Italy and Spain. T cells, B-cell-depleted T cells, or PBMCs provided the cDNA or gDNA that served as material.

Trimming removed 2 bases from V and 3 bases from J; junction bases left unmatched: 5. Germline CDR1 is SGHDT and CDR2 is YYEEEE. This CDR3 has 14 amino acids. The authors' processing: Researchers report that nucleated cell counts were estimated from reference gene primer amplification. The data were produced by immunoSEQ multiplex PCR, yet TCRdb's version contains in-frame clones alone and is incomplete. The V and J calls and clone size were taken over from that table, and D and trimming were inferred from the DNA. The sample contains roughly 440,000 clones, 88% of which appear only once. This chain joins TRBV5-6 and TRBJ2-7; 7 bases map to TRBD1. Specimen: peripheral blood. The clonotype comes from a woman aged 50 to 60 with COVID-19, enrolled during active disease. The CDR3 sequence: CASSFGTVSYEQYF. The CDR3 region has the DNA TGTGCCAGCAGCTTTGGGACAGTGAGCTACGAGCAGTACTTC.